These 16 T cell receptor beta chains came from one sample sequenced in a study of CXCR3 chemokines and chemotherapy response in bladder cancer. TCRdb redid the calling of the PCR reads with MiXCR, one entry per CDR3 protein. The sample holds about 1,300 distinct CDR3 sequences, roughly 6% seen once. Sampling was carried out from a patient whose treatment included neoadjuvant chemotherapy. The receptors derive from a human donor with bladder cancer that responded to neoadjuvant chemotherapy.

By share, this clonotype ranks as large (0.1 to 1%). The chain has TRBV19 and TRBJ2-3; 7 bases match TRBD1. The CDR3 is made up of 13 amino acids. Trimming at V came to 3 bases and at J to 7 bases, leaving 4 bases not matched to a gene. Looked up from germline, CDR1 is LNHDA and CDR2 is SQIVND (reference sequence). CDR3 DNA: TGTGCCAGTAGTATTTACAGGGGAAATACGCAGTATTTT. Translation gives CASSIYRGNTQYF.

This clonotype was observed at least ten times. The chain uses TRBV12-3 or TRBV12-4 and TRBJ2-3; maybe TRBD1 (6 bases). The length of the CDR3 is 14 residues. The V end lost 7 bases, the J end lost 0 bases, and 11 bases lay between the germline ends. The CDR3 sequence is CASNMGASTDTQYF. DNA for the CDR3: TGTGCCAGCAACATGGGGGCGAGCACAGATACGCAGTATTTT.

By share, this clonotype counts as medium-sized (0.01 to 0.1%). The rearrangement joins TRBV29-1 to TRBJ1-3, with D perhaps TRBD1 (6 bases). CDR1 and CDR2 from the germline V gene are SQVTM and ANQGSEA. V was cut by 6 bases and J by 2 bases, with 17 bases left in between. CDR3 size: 15 residues. CDR3 residues: CSVGSGAATGNTIYF. In DNA, the CDR3 is TGCAGCGTGGGCTCAGGGGCCGCTACTGGAAACACCATATATTTT.

This clonotype was seen many times. This chain joins TRBV7-9 and TRBJ2-2, with no clear D. Germline CDR1 is SEHNR and CDR2 is FQNEAQ (reference sequence). V shed 1 base and J shed 10 bases, with 13 bases lying between them. CDR3 length: 14 amino acids. The DNA for the CDR3 is TGTGCCAGCAGCTTAGAGGTAGATGCCGAGGAGCTGTTTTTT. Translated, it gives CASSLEVDAEELFF.

This clonotype was seen repeatedly, ten times or more. The CDR3 bases are TGTGCCAGTACCCCCCCCGGGTACGATCAGCCCCAGCATTTT. It codes for CASTPPGYDQPQHF. The V and J genes are TRBV19 and TRBJ1-5; D ambiguous. Germline CDR1 is LNHDA and CDR2 is SQIVND (reference sequence). CDR3 size: 14 residues. With 7 bases removed from V and 5 bases from J, the gap between germline ends came to 15 bases. The entire variable domain, with the rest obtained from reference TRBV19 and TRBJ1-5, is as follows: DGGITQSPKYLFRKEGQNVTLSCEQNLNHDAMYWYRQDPGQGLRLIYYSQIVNDFQKGDIAEGYSVSREKKESFPLTVTSAQKNPTAFYLCASTPPGYDQPQHFGDGTRLSIL.

The genes are TRBV28 and TRBJ2-1, with TRBD2 matching 12 bases. In germline, CDR1 is MDHEN, CDR2 SYDVKM. The junction had 12 bases not matched to a gene; V was cut back by 6 bases and J by 3 bases. The CDR3 is made up of 18 amino acids. This chain's CDR3 is CASSYPSGGAPNYNEQFF. CDR3 in DNA: TGTGCCAGCAGCTACCCTAGCGGGGGGGCCCCGAACTACAATGAGCAGTTCTTC.

By share, this clonotype counts as medium-sized. V usage is TRBV7-2 and J usage is TRBJ2-7; 10 bases match TRBD2. Germline-derived CDR1 and CDR2 are SGHTA and FQGNSA. The CDR3 extends over 16 amino acids. Trimming at V came to 3 bases and at J to 4 bases, leaving 9 bases not matched to a gene. The DNA of the CDR3 is TGTGCCAGCAGCTTTACTAGCGGGGCAAACGTGTACGAGCAGTACTTC. Protein: CASSFTSGANVYEQYF.

This clonotype was counted many times. The rearrangement uses TRBV6-5 and TRBJ1-2, with TRBD1 matching 7 bases. Trimming at V came to 7 bases and at J to 6 bases, leaving 14 bases not matched to a gene. There are 15 residues in the CDR3. Per germline, CDR1 MNHEY and CDR2 SVGAGI. The CDR3 protein is CASTSGQPAWDGYTF. The CDR3 DNA follows: TGTGCCAGCACCTCGGGACAGCCAGCCTGGGATGGCTACACCTTC.

This clonotype appeared many times. The chain recombines TRBV28 with TRBJ1-2; 10 bases match TRBD1. The germline CDR1 and CDR2 sequences are MDHEN and SYDVKM. This CDR3 comprises 16 residues. V lost 4 bases and J lost 2; bases outside the gene matches: 7. The CDR3 loop reads CASSSTRQGANYGYTF. CDR3 DNA sequence: TGTGCCAGCAGTTCCACCCGACAGGGGGCCAACTATGGCTACACCTTC.

This clonotype counts as medium-sized. This chain joins TRBV10-3 and TRBJ1-6, with a weak D call TRBD1 (5 bases). Deletions cut 3 bases from V and 10 bases from J, with 16 bases between. The germline gives CDR1 ENHRY, CDR2 SYGVKD. The CDR3 covers 15 residues. DNA of the CDR3: TGTGCCATCAGTGACAGGCAGGGCCTGGGATCACCCCTCCACTTT. Its translation: CAISDRQGLGSPLHF.

This clonotype showed up many times. The V and J genes are TRBV18 and TRBJ2-7; D remains unclear. Trimming shortened V by 3 bases and J by 0 bases, and 6 bases separated the two germline ends. Germline V CDR1 and CDR2: KGHSH, LQKENI. The CDR3 consists of 13 residues. The CDR3 is CASSPDNSYEQYF. The DNA of the CDR3 is TGTGCCAGCTCACCCGACAACTCCTACGAGCAGTACTTC.

Sample share makes this clonotype medium-sized. The J gene is TRBJ1-5, the V gene TRBV19; perhaps TRBD1 as D (6 bases). The CDR3 runs to 16 residues. The V gene's germline CDR1 is LNHDA and CDR2 SQIVND (reference sequence). V lost 6 bases to trimming and J lost 5 bases, with 20 bases between them. Here the CDR3 reads CASSTLGHSVHQPQHF. For the CDR3, the DNA is TGTGCCAGTAGCACCCTGGGACACTCCGTCCATCAGCCCCAGCATTTT.

This clonotype is classed as medium-sized (0.01 to 0.1%). V and J are TRBV7-2 and TRBJ1-2; tentatively, D is TRBD1 (5 bases). This CDR3 comprises 17 residues. Looked up from germline, CDR1 is SGHTA and CDR2 is FQGNSA. V was clipped by 1 base and J by 7 bases, with 22 bases between them. CDR3 bases: TGTGCCAGCAGCTTAGGGGGGGGTCCTCCCCTATTCTCTGGCTACACCTTC. Translating it yields CASSLGGGPPLFSGYTF.

This clonotype is labeled as large (0.1 to 1%). The V call is TRBV19, the J call TRBJ2-1; maybe TRBD2 (6 bases). The CDR3 covers 15 residues. The germline V and J ends were trimmed by 7 bases and 3 bases, with 16 bases remaining between them. Germline loops: CDR1 LNHDA, CDR2 SQIVND (reference sequence). The DNA of the CDR3 is TGTGCCAGTACCGATACGGGACTCGTCTACAATGAGCAGTTCTTC. Protein sequence: CASTDTGLVYNEQFF.

This clonotype was detected many times. The chain employs TRBV12-5 and TRBJ2-7, with 9 bases identical to TRBD1. Germline lookup yields CDR1 LGHNT and CDR2 FRNRAP. J gave up 3 bases and V 1 base, and 7 bases lay outside the gene matches. The CDR3 is 16 amino acids. The CDR3 nucleotides read TGTGCTAGTGGTTTGGGTCTTCGGGACAGGGTCTACGAGCAGTACGTC. The encoded protein is CASGLGLRDRVYEQYV.

This clonotype showed up many times. V gene TRBV9 combines with J gene TRBJ1-2; D ambiguous. Germline V CDR1 and CDR2: SGDLS, YYNGEE. The V end lost 4 bases, the J end lost 4 bases, and 11 bases lay between the germline ends. The CDR3 is 13 residues long. CDR3 coding DNA: TGTGCCAGCAGCATAGACGGCGGCTATGGCTACACCTTC. Encoded protein: CASSIDGGYGYTF.